Here is one TCR beta chain with its context. Its antigen remains unknown. Regarding time point: week 11, during vaccination. Each vaccine dose was 300 ug of mutant IDH1 20-mer peptide, with topical imiquimod. This sample was taken from a study of a mutant IDH1 vaccine in newly diagnosed glioma. Study-wide results and caveats: Evidence of vaccine-induced immune responses was documented in about 93% of patients.

Trimming took off 3 bases at V and 0 bases at J, with 9 bases between the two ends. In germline, CDR1 is MNHNY, CDR2 SVGAGI (reference sequence). The CDR3 is 14 residues long. The method was immunoSEQ multiplex PCR; TCRdb's version includes in-frame clones alone and lacks a portion of them. The sample consists of about 61,000 clones, roughly 80% of them appearing once. The chain employs TRBV6-6 and TRBJ2-7; maybe TRBD2 (6 bases). The sample in question was PBMCs, obtained from a glioma patient whose treatment included an IDH1 peptide vaccine. The TCR sequence derives from a man in his fifties or sixties with glioma. The CDR3 loop reads CASSYEAGSYEQYF. CDR3 sequence (DNA): TGTGCCAGCAGTTATGAAGCGGGCTCCTACGAGCAGTACTTC.